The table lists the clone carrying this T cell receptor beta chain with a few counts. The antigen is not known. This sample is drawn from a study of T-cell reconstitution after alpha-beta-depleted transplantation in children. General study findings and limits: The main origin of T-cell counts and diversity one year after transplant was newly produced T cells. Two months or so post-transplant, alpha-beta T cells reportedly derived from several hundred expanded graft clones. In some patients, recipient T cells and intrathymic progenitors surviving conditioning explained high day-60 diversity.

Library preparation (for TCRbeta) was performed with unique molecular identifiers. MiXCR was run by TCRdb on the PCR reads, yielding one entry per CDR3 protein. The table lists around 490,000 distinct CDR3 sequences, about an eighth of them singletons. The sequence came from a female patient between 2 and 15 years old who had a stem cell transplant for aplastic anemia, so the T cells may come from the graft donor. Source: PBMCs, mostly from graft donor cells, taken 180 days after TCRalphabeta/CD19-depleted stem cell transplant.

The CDR3 DNA reads as TGTGCCAGCAGCTGGACTAGCGATCGCCGCGATACGCAGTATTTT. This encodes CASSWTSDRRDTQYF. V gene TRBV7-3 combines with J gene TRBJ2-3; TRBD2 matches at 9 bases. This CDR3 contains 15 residues. V gave up 4 bases and J gave up 6 bases; unmatched junction bases: 8. CDR1 SGHTA and CDR2 FQGTGA come from the germline V gene.